This T cell receptor beta chain was obtained from a study of blood T cell repertoires in COVID-19. Study background: The analysed material was cDNA or gDNA that came from T cells, B-cell-depleted T cells, or PBMCs.

CDR1 KGHSH and CDR2 LQKENI come from the germline V gene. The junction had 6 bases not matched to a gene; V was cut back by 3 bases and J by 7 bases. There are 16 residues in the CDR3. Assay: immunoSEQ multiplex PCR; the TCRdb copy retains only in-frame clones and omits some. The table records about 300,000 clones, 70% to 90% of them present only once. The gene calls are TRBV18 and TRBJ2-2; 12 nucleotides match TRBD2. Material for sequencing was peripheral blood. This TCR was recovered from a man between 18 and 29 years old who had recovered from COVID-19. The CDR3 sequence: CASSPTSGSIGGELFF. CDR3 sequence (DNA): TGTGCCAGCTCACCGACTAGCGGGAGTATCGGCGGGGAGCTGTTTTTT.